These 26 T cell receptor beta chains were sequenced from one sample in a study of response to subunit inactivated influenza vaccine. TCRdb reprocessed the RT-PCR reads via MiXCR and lists one record per CDR3 protein. Of hundreds of thousands of distinct CDR3 sequences in the sample, about 25% were seen once. The source was CD4+ T cells sorted from PBMCs, collected about 5 days after vaccination. These receptors were obtained from a man between 50 and 59 years old who received an inactivated influenza vaccine.

The chain carries TRBV6-1 and TRBJ2-3, with 8 bases fitting TRBD1. Germline CDR1 reads MNHNS; CDR2 reads SASEGT. V shed 5 bases, J shed 0 bases, and the junction held 7 bases outside the gene matches. CDR3 size: 16 residues. The CDR3 region is CASSKSGGASTDTQYF. CDR3 in DNA: TGTGCCAGCAGTAAGTCAGGGGGCGCTAGCACAGATACGCAGTATTTT.

The rearrangement links TRBV11-3 to TRBJ2-7; 11 bases are shared with TRBD2. V was pared by 2 bases and J by 6 bases, with 3 bases of the junction left unmatched. This CDR3 is built from 14 residues. Germline CDR1 and CDR2: SGHNT and YENEEA. The CDR3 spells CASSLSLAGGEQYF. The DNA for the CDR3 is TGTGCCAGCAGCTTAAGTCTAGCGGGAGGCGAGCAGTACTTC.

V and J are TRBV2 and TRBJ2-3; D ambiguous. V lost 3 bases to trimming and J lost 0 bases, with 10 bases between them. The germline gives CDR1 SNHLY, CDR2 FYNNEI. This CDR3 has 15 residues. CDR3 sequence: CASSDLGRSTDTQYF. CDR3 bases: TGTGCCAGCAGTGACCTCGGCAGGAGCACAGATACGCAGTATTTT.

This clonotype turned up a few times. The J gene is TRBJ2-5, the V gene TRBV11-2; D is undetermined. The germline V and J ends were trimmed by 5 bases and 0 bases, with 10 bases remaining between them. The CDR3 totals 14 residues. Germline loops: CDR1 SGHAT, CDR2 FQNNGV. Here the CDR3 DNA reads TGTGCCAGCAGCAAGGGAAGCGACCAAGAGACCCAGTACTTC. Its translation: CASSKGSDQETQYF.

This clonotype was detected only a few times. The rearrangement links TRBV7-2 to TRBJ1-2; 10 nucleotides match TRBD1. The CDR3 runs 15 residues. V shed 5 bases and J 7 bases; nucleotides not matched to a gene: 10. CDR1 and CDR2 from the germline V gene are SGHTA and FQGNSA. The DNA of the CDR3 is TGTGCCAGCAGCCTAAAGACAGGGGGCGCGGCTGGCTACACCTTC. Amino acids: CASSLKTGGAAGYTF.

Only a few counts were recorded for this clonotype. V gene TRBV7-6 combines with J gene TRBJ2-1, with 8 nucleotides matching TRBD2. The germline CDR1 and CDR2 sequences are SGHVS and FNYEAQ. This CDR3 is built from 18 residues. With 5 bases clipped from V and 5 bases from J, the junction kept 17 bases outside the gene matches. CDR3 nucleotides: TGTGCCAGCAGCGGGTACCCCGGGACTAGTGGAAGAAACAATGAGCAGTTCTTC. Protein: CASSGYPGTSGRNNEQFF.

This clonotype was seen more than once but under ten times. As DNA, the CDR3 is TGTGCCAGCAGCCTAGCCCTCGTCAGTTCTGAGCAGTTCTTC. It specifies CASSLALVSSEQFF. The chain recombines TRBV3-1 with TRBJ2-1; no definite D call. There are 14 residues in the CDR3. CDR1 is LGHDT, CDR2 YNNKEL, per germline (reference sequence). V gave up 4 bases and J gave up 9 bases, with 16 bases separating them.

This clonotype was counted many times. The chain is built from TRBV10-3 and TRBJ2-3; D remains unclear. The CDR3 loop spans 11 amino acids. In germline, CDR1 is ENHRY, CDR2 SYGVKD. Trimming shortened V by 10 bases and J by 5 bases, and 10 bases separated the two germline ends. The CDR3 loop reads CATGTVDTQYF. The CDR3 DNA is TGTGCCACCGGCACGGTAGATACGCAGTATTTT.

This clonotype was counted between two and nine times. Written as DNA, the CDR3 is TGTGCCAGTAGTATTACCCCACTAGCGGGCGGGCTATACAATGAGCAGTTCTTC. This encodes CASSITPLAGGLYNEQFF. The chain links TRBV19 to TRBJ2-1, with 9 bases fitting TRBD2. The V gene end was trimmed by 3 bases and the J gene end by 4 bases; junction bases not matched to a gene: 13. Per germline, CDR1 LNHDA and CDR2 SQIVND (reference sequence). There are 18 residues in the CDR3.

In this sample, this clonotype turned up a few times. The genes are TRBV4-3 and TRBJ1-5; D call uncertain. Germline lookup yields CDR1 LGHNA and CDR2 YSLEER. The ends were cut back, 0 bases at V and 0 bases at J, with 12 bases in the middle. This CDR3 contains 17 residues. The CDR3 DNA sequence: TGCGCCAGCAGCCAAGATTTTCCGGGTAATAGCAATCAGCCCCAGCATTTT. Translating it yields CASSQDFPGNSNQPQHF.

In DNA form, the CDR3 reads TGCAGTGCTCCCAAAGGGGGTAGCACTAATGAAAAACTGTTTTTT. Translated, it gives CSAPKGGSTNEKLFF. The chain combines TRBV20-1 with TRBJ1-4, with a tentative D call TRBD1 (6 bases). Trimming cost V 5 bases and J 2 bases, with 15 bases left between them. Germline values: CDR1 DFQATT, CDR2 SNEGSKA (reference sequence). CDR3 size: 15 residues.

The genes are TRBV7-2 and TRBJ2-1, with 7 bases that match TRBD1. The germline V gene has CDR1 SGHTA and CDR2 FQGNSA. Trimming removed 5 bases from V and 9 bases from J; junction bases left unmatched: 10. The CDR3 has 14 amino acids. The CDR3 protein is CASSLKQGYGEQFF. The DNA for the CDR3 is TGTGCCAGCAGCCTCAAACAGGGGTATGGTGAGCAGTTCTTC. Based on the CDR3 plus reference TRBV7-2 and TRBJ2-1, the full variable domain is GAGVSQSPSNKVTEKGKDVELRCDPISGHTALYWYRQSLGQGLEFLIYFQGNSAPDKSGLPSDRFSAERTGGSVSTLTIQRTQQEDSAVYLCASSLKQGYGEQFFGPGTRLTVL.

This clonotype was counted only a few times. V gene TRBV18 combines with J gene TRBJ2-3, with D tentatively TRBD1 (6 bases). The V end was cut by 1 base, the J end by 3 bases, with 11 bases between. The CDR3 contains 15 residues. Germline assignment: CDR1 KGHSH and CDR2 LQKENI. In nucleotides, the CDR3 is TGTGCCAGCTCACCACGGGGGCCCCCGACAGATACGCAGTATTTT. This sequence encodes CASSPRGPPTDTQYF.

The chain combines TRBV20-1 with TRBJ2-7, with D maybe TRBD1 (5 bases). There are 13 residues in the CDR3. Germline-derived CDR1 and CDR2 are DFQATT and SNEGSKA (reference sequence). Trimming removed 6 bases from V and 0 bases from J, with 12 bases in between. Here the CDR3 DNA reads TGCAGTGCAGAAAGGGGCAGCTCCTACGAGCAGTACTTC. It codes for CSAERGSSYEQYF.

This chain connects TRBV12-3 or TRBV12-4 to TRBJ1-2; D possibly corresponds to TRBD1 (5 bases). The CDR3 covers 14 residues. V lost 3 bases and J lost 5, with 13 bases in between. Written as DNA, the CDR3 is TGTGCCAGCAGTTTCGGGGGGAGAGGGTATGGCTACACCTTC. Its translation: CASSFGGRGYGYTF.

V is TRBV28 and J is TRBJ2-2; 7 nucleotides match TRBD2. V shed 4 bases and J 6 bases; nucleotides not matched to a gene: 11. CDR3 length: 16 residues. Germline CDR1 MDHEN, CDR2 SYDVKM. DNA of the CDR3: TGTGCCAGCAGTTATGCTACCCGGGGGGATGCCGGGGAGCTGTTTTTT. This encodes CASSYATRGDAGELFF.

V is TRBV20-1 and J is TRBJ2-7; maybe TRBD2 (6 bases). This CDR3 is 14 amino acids long. V gave up 0 bases and J gave up 2 bases, with 11 bases separating them. Germline lookup yields CDR1 DFQATT and CDR2 SNEGSKA (reference sequence). In nucleotides, the CDR3 is TGCAGTGCTAGAGAGCTTAGCGGCCCCTACGAGCAGTACTTC. This gives the protein CSARELSGPYEQYF.

This clonotype was seen many times. The rearrangement joins TRBV12-3 or TRBV12-4 to TRBJ2-4; D is perhaps TRBD1 (7 bases). The CDR3 runs to 16 residues. The germline V and J ends were trimmed by 3 bases and 0 bases, with 12 bases remaining between them. DNA of the CDR3: TGTGCCAGCAGTTTGGAGGGGGCTCTAGCCAAAAACATTCAGTACTTC. Amino acid sequence: CASSLEGALAKNIQYF.

This clonotype was found once. This rearrangement joins TRBV5-1 to TRBJ1-1; D unresolved. The germline CDR1 and CDR2 sequences are SGHRS and YFSETQ. V was clipped by 0 bases and J by 5 bases, with 11 bases between them. CDR3 length: 14 residues. CDR3 residues: CASSLGTGWTEAFF. In DNA form, the CDR3 reads TGCGCCAGCAGCTTGGGTACTGGGTGGACTGAAGCTTTCTTT.

V and J are TRBV5-5 and TRBJ1-5; D gene ambiguous. Trimming stripped 0 bases from V and 4 bases from J, with 11 bases between. This CDR3 is 15 amino acids long. Germline V gene sequence: CDR1 SGHKS, CDR2 YYEKEE (reference sequence). CDR3 sequence reads: CASSLAGQTNQPQHF. The CDR3 bases are TGTGCCAGCAGCTTGGCCGGCCAGACTAATCAGCCCCAGCATTTT.

This clonotype appeared a few times. The V gene is TRBV5-1, the J gene TRBJ2-1, with D hard to call. CDR3 length equals 15 residues. Between the trimmed V and J ends, which lost 0 bases and 10 bases, there was a span of 17 bases. In germline, CDR1 is SGHRS, CDR2 YFSETQ. The CDR3 region has the DNA TGCGCCAGCAGCTTGGCCCAGGTTGGCGGAACCGAGCAGTTCTTC. It yields the protein CASSLAQVGGTEQFF.

V and J are TRBV5-1 and TRBJ2-5; D not resolved. V was trimmed by 3 bases and J by 4 bases, leaving 10 bases between them. From germline, CDR1 is SGHRS and CDR2 YFSETQ. The CDR3 runs 13 residues. CDR3 bases: TGCGCCAGCAGCTCACCTACGATAGAGACCCAGTACTTC. The encoded protein is CASSSPTIETQYF.

As concerns this clonotype: Compared with germline, one end of the junction differs, possibly owing to a read error. The V gene is TRBV12-3 or TRBV12-4, the J gene TRBJ2-1; TRBD1 or TRBD2 may be the D gene (5 bases each). This CDR3 comprises 12 residues. The CDR3 loop reads CASSFSGTALLF. The CDR3 nucleotides read TGTGCCAGCAGTTTCTCCGGGACCGCTCTACTCTTC.

This clonotype was observed a few times. The chain links TRBV7-8 to TRBJ1-5; D call uncertain. The CDR3 is 14 amino acids. The V gene lost 5 bases and the J gene lost 6 bases, with 14 bases spanning the gap. Germline V lookup: CDR1 SGHVS, CDR2 FQNEAQ. The CDR3 DNA reads TGTGCCAGCAGCCCCAAACGGAGTGCTCAGCCCCAGCATTTT. Its translation is CASSPKRSAQPQHF. Variable domain in full (rest from reference TRBV7-8 and TRBJ1-5): GAGVSQSPRYKVAKRGQDVALRCDPISGHVSLFWYQQALGQGPEFLTYFQNEAQLDKSGLPSDRFFAERPEGSVSTLKIQRTQQEDSAVYLCASSPKRSAQPQHFGDGTRLSIL.

This clonotype was picked up one time. The chain carries TRBV6-2 or TRBV6-3 and TRBJ2-1; maybe TRBD2 (6 bases). CDR1 is MNHEY, CDR2 SVGEGT, per germline. This CDR3 spans 15 amino acids. V lost 5 bases, J lost 3 bases, and 14 bases lay in between. In DNA form, the CDR3 reads TGTGCCAGCAGTAACCCGGGACTTGTCTACAATGAGCAGTTCTTC. Protein product: CASSNPGLVYNEQFF.

This clonotype was detected only a few times. This chain links TRBV12-3 or TRBV12-4 with TRBJ2-1; tentative D call: TRBD2 (6 bases). The CDR3 covers 16 residues. Trimming took 7 bases from V and 0 from J, leaving 16 bases between them. The CDR3 here is CASTNPRGTSYNEQFF. The CDR3 DNA sequence: TGTGCCAGCACGAACCCCCGCGGGACCTCCTACAATGAGCAGTTCTTC.